This T cell receptor beta chain was sequenced during a study of T-cell memory formation after mild COVID-19. A single record per CDR3 protein comes from TCRdb applying MiXCR to the 5' RACE reads. The table records tens of thousands of distinct CDR3 sequences, 16% of them present only once. V shed 1 base and J shed 6 bases, with 13 bases lying between them. The CDR3 totals 13 residues. Germline CDR1 and CDR2: DFQATT and SNEGSKA (reference sequence). Study results and limitations: A second wave expanding day 15 to 37 was CD4+-biased; contracting clones were balanced.

As regards this clonotype: Its matching antigen is unknown.

This chain links TRBV20-1 with TRBJ2-7; D perhaps matches TRBD2 (5 bases). Sequenced sample: PBMCs or a T cell subset sorted from them (not recorded which). The receptor's source is an adult woman who had mild COVID-19 (a few samples of this study predate the infection). Cell type and time point are not known. The CDR3 nucleotides are TGCAGTGCTAGAGCTCGGGGATTAGGCGAGCAGTACTTC. It codes for CSARARGLGEQYF.